The next 24 T cell receptor beta chains were all read from a single sample in a study of OX40 agonist ivuxolimab in advanced cancers. The protocol was immunoSEQ multiplex PCR, while the TCRdb copy is restricted to in-frame clones and leaves out a portion. Of 60,000 to 75,000 clones in the sample, 91% were seen once. The sample consisted of CD4+ or CD8+ T cells sorted from blood, taken in a trial of the OX40 agonist ivuxolimab. These receptors came from an adult with an advanced solid tumor such as melanoma, head and neck, liver or kidney cancer.

This clone was detected a few times. The chain couples TRBV4-1 to TRBJ2-1; 7 bases are a match to TRBD1. The CDR3 length is 17 residues. The germline CDR1 and CDR2 sequences are MGHRA and YSYEKL. The junction had 16 bases not matched to a gene; V was cut back by 3 bases and J by 8 bases. CDR3 sequence: CASSHSPRDRLAYEQFF. DNA of the CDR3: TGCGCCAGCAGCCACAGCCCCCGGGACAGACTCGCCTATGAGCAGTTCTTC.

J is TRBJ1-5 and V is TRBV18; 8 bases match TRBD1. V lost 3 bases to trimming and J lost 10 bases; unmatched junction nucleotides: 5. The germline gives CDR1 KGHSH, CDR2 LQKENI. The CDR3 covers 13 residues. This CDR3 reads CASSPGQGAPQHF. Written as DNA, the CDR3 is TGTGCCAGCTCACCCGGACAGGGCGCTCCCCAGCATTTT.

The chain carries TRBV27 and TRBJ2-1; 9 bases are shared with TRBD2. With 6 bases clipped from V and 0 bases from J, the junction kept 12 bases outside the gene matches. CDR1 is MNHEY and CDR2 is SMNVEV in the germline V gene (reference sequence). There are 18 residues in the CDR3. DNA of the CDR3: TGTGCCAGCAGATGGAGCGGGAGGTTCCCGAGCTCCTACAATGAGCAGTTCTTC. Translation: CASRWSGRFPSSYNEQFF.

The V and J genes are TRBV9 and TRBJ2-3, with a possible D match to TRBD2 (7 bases). The germline V gene has CDR1 SGDLS and CDR2 YYNGEE. V dropped 2 bases and J dropped 6 bases, with 22 bases sitting between them. There are 17 residues in the CDR3. CDR3 sequence: CASSVPLRGGPGDTQYF. DNA of the CDR3: TGTGCCAGCAGCGTTCCCCTCAGGGGAGGGCCAGGGGATACGCAGTATTTT.

The rearrangement links TRBV5-6 to TRBJ2-2, with 9 bases lining up with TRBD1. The CDR3 spans 14 residues. Germline V gives CDR1 SGHDT, CDR2 YYEEEE. V was clipped by 5 bases and J by 5 bases; unmatched bases: 4. CDR3 region: CASRTGGGTGELFF. The CDR3 coding sequence is TGTGCCAGCAGAACAGGGGGCGGTACCGGGGAGCTGTTTTTT. Drawing the rest from reference TRBV5-6 and TRBJ2-2, the complete variable domain is DAGVTQSPTHLIKTRGQQVTLRCSPKSGHDTVSWYQQALGQGPQFIFQYYEEEERQRGNFPDRFSGHQFPNYSSELNVNALLLGDSALYLCASRTGGGTGELFFGEGSRLTVL.

The gene calls are TRBV5-4 and TRBJ1-6; D unclear. Germline CDR1 is SGHNT and CDR2 is YYREEE (reference sequence). The CDR3 has 12 amino acids. The V and J ends lost 4 bases and 9 bases respectively, with 8 bases between them. The CDR3 DNA reads as TGTGCCAGCAGCGTCCACGGTTCACCCCTCCACTTT. It encodes CASSVHGSPLHF.

The CDR3 loop is CASSQPLYNEQFF. In nucleotides, the CDR3 is TGTGCCAGCAGCCAACCTCTCTACAATGAGCAGTTCTTC. The genes are TRBV14 and TRBJ2-1; D ambiguous. V was shortened by 2 bases and J by 3 bases, with 5 bases between the two germline ends. Germline loops: CDR1 SGHDN, CDR2 FVKESK. This CDR3 comprises 13 residues.

The chain joins TRBV13 to TRBJ2-5, with TRBD2 matching over 15 bases. The CDR3 runs 23 residues. The germline CDR1 and CDR2 sequences are PRHDT and FYEKMQ (reference sequence). V lost 1 base and J lost 2; bases outside the gene matches: 20. CDR3 nucleotide sequence: TGTGCCAGCAGCTTAGCGTTTGGGGGACTAGCGGGAGGCTTTACCGTCAGGCAAGAGACCCAGTACTTC. This codes for CASSLAFGGLAGGFTVRQETQYF.

The V and J genes are TRBV28 and TRBJ1-4, with D unresolved. Trimming removed 5 bases from V and 8 bases from J, with 9 bases in between. The germline CDR1 and CDR2 sequences are MDHEN and SYDVKM. CDR3 length equals 12 residues. CDR3 amino acids: CASSLGPEKLFF. Written as DNA, the CDR3 is TGTGCCAGCAGTCTCGGTCCCGAAAAACTGTTTTTT.

The V call is TRBV7-3, the J call TRBJ2-3; 7 bases line up with TRBD1. With 0 bases clipped from V and 3 bases from J, the junction kept 9 bases outside the gene matches. The length of the CDR3 is 17 residues. In germline, CDR1 is SGHTA, CDR2 FQGTGA. The CDR3 region is CASSLTTGDASTDTQYF. DNA of the CDR3: TGTGCCAGCAGCTTAACAACAGGGGACGCCAGTACAGATACGCAGTATTTT.

The V call is TRBV4-3, the J call TRBJ2-7, with 8 bases matching TRBD1. CDR1 is LGHNA, CDR2 YSLEER, per germline. V was pared by 4 bases and J by 3 bases, with 8 bases of the junction left unmatched. The CDR3 runs to 15 residues. The CDR3 loop is CASSRLTGGSYEQYF. The DNA for the CDR3 is TGCGCCAGCAGCCGACTTACAGGGGGGAGCTACGAGCAGTACTTC.

The gene calls are TRBV7-8 and TRBJ2-3, with 11 bases lining up with TRBD2. This CDR3 spans 16 amino acids. Germline loops: CDR1 SGHVS, CDR2 FQNEAQ. V lost 3 bases to trimming and J lost 0 bases; unmatched junction nucleotides: 2. CDR3 loop: CASSFTSGGSTDTQYF. In DNA form, the CDR3 reads TGTGCCAGCAGCTTTACTAGCGGGGGTAGCACAGATACGCAGTATTTT.

The rearrangement joins TRBV19 to TRBJ1-2; 7 bases line up with TRBD1. V was pared by 10 bases and J by 8 bases, with 7 bases of the junction left unmatched. The CDR3 covers 11 residues. Germline assignment: CDR1 LNHDA and CDR2 SQIVND (reference sequence). CDR3 loop: CATGTAWGYTF. CDR3 DNA: TGTGCCACCGGGACAGCGTGGGGCTACACCTTC.

The genes are TRBV13 and TRBJ2-3; TRBD1 agrees at 9 bases. The V and J ends lost 8 bases and 0 bases, in that order; junction bases with no gene match: 3. From germline, CDR1 is PRHDT and CDR2 FYEKMQ (reference sequence). The CDR3 is 14 amino acids. The CDR3 loop is CASGTGPSTDTQYF. The DNA for the CDR3 is TGTGCCAGCGGGACAGGGCCTAGCACAGATACGCAGTATTTT.

The rearrangement joins TRBV28 to TRBJ2-5; D is uncertain. Germline V gene sequence: CDR1 MDHEN, CDR2 SYDVKM. V was pared by 3 bases and J by 5 bases, with 25 bases between. The CDR3 extends over 18 amino acids. The CDR3 loop reads CASSFGTPTPAYGETQYF. CDR3 sequence (DNA): TGTGCCAGCAGTTTCGGTACACCGACTCCTGCATATGGGGAGACCCAGTACTTC.

The chain combines TRBV5-6 with TRBJ2-1; a weak D match, TRBD1 (6 bases). Germline CDR1 is SGHDT and CDR2 is YYEEEE. V was shortened by 3 bases and J by 4 bases, with 20 bases between the two germline ends. The CDR3 has 17 amino acids. The chain's CDR3 is CASSSNDGRGGYNEQFF. As DNA, the CDR3 is TGTGCCAGCAGCTCCAACGATGGCAGGGGTGGGTACAATGAGCAGTTCTTC.

The chain couples TRBV19 to TRBJ1-5; unclear D gene. Germline V CDR1 and CDR2: LNHDA, SQIVND (reference sequence). V shed 1 base and J shed 2 bases, with 15 bases lying between them. The CDR3 contains 17 residues. This CDR3 reads CASSIAQVMIGNQPQHF. CDR3 coding DNA: TGTGCCAGTAGTATAGCGCAGGTTATGATAGGCAATCAGCCCCAGCATTTT.

This clone was detected a few times. V gene TRBV27 combines with J gene TRBJ2-2; 11 bases match TRBD1. V was clipped by 7 bases and J by 5 bases; unmatched bases: 6. CDR1 MNHEY and CDR2 SMNVEV come from the germline V gene (reference sequence). This CDR3 is 15 amino acids long. The CDR3 DNA is TGTGCCAGCAACGTGGGACAGGGGGGGACCGGGGAGCTGTTTTTT. Protein: CASNVGQGGTGELFF.

The chain uses TRBV20-1 and TRBJ2-5, with D unresolved. V lost 4 bases, J lost 12 bases, and 15 bases lay in between. The length of the CDR3 is 11 residues. Germline V gene lookup returns CDR1 DFQATT and CDR2 SNEGSKA (reference sequence). CDR3 in DNA: TGCAGTGCTAACCTTGGGCCGGACGAGTACTTC. As protein: CSANLGPDEYF.

The chain couples TRBV7-6 to TRBJ2-7; TRBD2 matches 10 bases. V was clipped by 5 bases and J by 3 bases; unmatched bases: 7. This CDR3 spans 15 amino acids. Germline V gene lookup returns CDR1 SGHVS and CDR2 FNYEAQ. CDR3 sequence reads: CASSPARLAGYEQYF. In DNA, the CDR3 is TGTGCCAGCAGCCCAGCCCGACTAGCGGGCTACGAGCAGTACTTC.

The rearrangement joins TRBV7-6 to TRBJ2-7; D gene uncertain. This CDR3 is built from 12 residues. V dropped 5 bases and J dropped 0 bases, with 5 bases sitting between them. Germline lookup yields CDR1 SGHVS and CDR2 FNYEAQ. The CDR3 region has the DNA TGTGCCAGCAGCCCCAGCTCCTACGAGCAGTACTTC. Protein product: CASSPSSYEQYF.

The rearrangement links TRBV2 to TRBJ1-5, with a tentative D call TRBD1 (5 bases). This CDR3 is 14 amino acids long. CDR1 SNHLY and CDR2 FYNNEI come from the germline V gene. Trimming shortened V by 8 bases and J by 0 bases, and 11 bases separated the two germline ends. The CDR3 is CASAGGYSNQPQHF. In DNA form, the CDR3 reads TGTGCCAGCGCGGGGGGATATAGCAATCAGCCCCAGCATTTT.

The genes are TRBV4-2 and TRBJ2-7; D gene ambiguous. CDR3 size: 13 residues. The V and J ends lost 0 bases and 3 bases respectively, with 6 bases between them. Germline V CDR1 and CDR2: LGHNA, YNFKEQ. The CDR3 DNA reads as TGTGCCAGCAGCCAAGATCTGAGCTACGAGCAGTACTTC. This codes for CASSQDLSYEQYF.

V is TRBV11-2 and J is TRBJ2-2, with 11 positions matching TRBD2. Germline CDR1 and CDR2: SGHAT and FQNNGV. The CDR3 sequence is 17 residues long. Germline trimming cut 5 bases from V and 3 bases from J; bases unmatched to any gene: 8. This chain's CDR3 is CASSTEGTSGYTGELFF. The CDR3 region has the DNA TGTGCCAGCAGCACAGAGGGGACTAGCGGATACACCGGGGAGCTGTTTTTT.